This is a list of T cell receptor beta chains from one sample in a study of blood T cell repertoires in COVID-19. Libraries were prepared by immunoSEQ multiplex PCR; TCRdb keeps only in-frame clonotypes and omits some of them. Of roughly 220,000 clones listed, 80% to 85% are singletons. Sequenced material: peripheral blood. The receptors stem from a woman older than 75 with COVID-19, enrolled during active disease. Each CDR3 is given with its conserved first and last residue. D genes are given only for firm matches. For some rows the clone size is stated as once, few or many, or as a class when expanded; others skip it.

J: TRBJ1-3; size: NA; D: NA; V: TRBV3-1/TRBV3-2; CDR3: CASSQVEGNTIYF; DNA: TGTGCCAGCAGCCAAGTAGAAGGAAACACCATATATTTT
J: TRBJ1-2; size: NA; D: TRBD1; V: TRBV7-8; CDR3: CASSKIGTGYNYGYTF; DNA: TGTGCCAGCAGCAAAATCGGGACAGGGTATAACTATGGCTACACCTTC
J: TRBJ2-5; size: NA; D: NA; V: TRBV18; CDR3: CASSPGRQQETQYF; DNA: TGTGCCAGCTCACCTGGTCGACAGCAAGAGACCCAGTACTTC
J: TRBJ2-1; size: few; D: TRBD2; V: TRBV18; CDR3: CASSPGGSGSNEQFF; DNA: TGTGCCAGCTCACCCGGCGGGAGCGGGAGTAATGAGCAGTTCTTC
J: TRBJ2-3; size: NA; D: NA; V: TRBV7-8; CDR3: CASSLIAGPADTQYF; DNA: TGTGCCAGCAGCTTAATTGCAGGTCCAGCAGATACGCAGTATTTT
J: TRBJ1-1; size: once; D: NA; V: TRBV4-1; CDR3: CASSPFPGVMNTEAFF; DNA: TGCGCCAGCAGCCCTTTTCCCGGGGTGATGAACACTGAAGCTTTCTTT
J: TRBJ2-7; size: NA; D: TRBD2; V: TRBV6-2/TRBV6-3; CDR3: CASSGTPQRGLAIHEQYF; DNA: TGTGCCAGCAGTGGGACACCTCAGCGCGGACTAGCCATCCACGAGCAGTACTTC
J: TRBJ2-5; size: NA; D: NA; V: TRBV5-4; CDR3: CASSLGGQKTQYF; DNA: TGTGCCAGCAGCCTAGGGGGTCAGAAGACCCAGTACTTC
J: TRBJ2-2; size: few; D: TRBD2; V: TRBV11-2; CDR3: CASSLGLAGGRGTGELFF; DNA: TGTGCCAGCAGCTTGGGACTAGCGGGAGGAAGGGGGACCGGGGAGCTGTTTTTT
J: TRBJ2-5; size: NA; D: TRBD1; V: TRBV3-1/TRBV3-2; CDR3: CASTYTGARGETQYF; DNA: TGTGCCAGCACCTACACAGGGGCCCGTGGGGAGACCCAGTACTTC
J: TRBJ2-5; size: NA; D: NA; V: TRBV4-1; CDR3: CASSQGDRGGETQYF; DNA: TGCGCCAGCAGCCAAGGCGACAGGGGAGGGGAGACCCAGTACTTC
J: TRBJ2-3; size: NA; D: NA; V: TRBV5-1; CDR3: CASSSGGDTQYF; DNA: TGCGCCAGCAGCTCTGGAGGTGATACGCAGTATTTT
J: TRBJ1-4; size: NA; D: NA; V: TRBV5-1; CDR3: CASSLGQVPNEKLFF; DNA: TGCGCCAGCAGCTTGGGGCAGGTCCCTAATGAAAAACTGTTTTTT
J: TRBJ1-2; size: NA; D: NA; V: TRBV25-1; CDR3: CASSDRQQYGYTF; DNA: TGTGCCAGCAGTGATCGACAGCAATATGGCTACACCTTC
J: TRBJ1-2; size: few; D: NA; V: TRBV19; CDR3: CASSLGRGRRDGYTF; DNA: TGTGCCAGTAGTCTGGGGCGGGGAAGGAGGGATGGCTACACCTTC
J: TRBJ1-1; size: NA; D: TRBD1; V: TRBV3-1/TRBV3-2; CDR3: CASSLDRGSTEAFF; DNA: TGTGCCAGCAGTCTGGACAGGGGGAGCACTGAAGCTTTCTTT
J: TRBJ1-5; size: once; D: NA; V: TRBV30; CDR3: CAWSVTGLYQPQHF; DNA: TGTGCCTGGAGTGTAACAGGGCTATATCAGCCCCAGCATTTT
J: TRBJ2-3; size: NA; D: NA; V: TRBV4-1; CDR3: CASSGNLAGGQASTDTQYF; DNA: TGCGCCAGCAGCGGGAATCTGGCTGGGGGCCAGGCTAGCACAGATACGCAGTATTTT
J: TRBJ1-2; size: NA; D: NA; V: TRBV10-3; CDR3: CAISEQDGYTF; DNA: TGTGCCATCAGTGAGCAGGATGGCTACACCTTC
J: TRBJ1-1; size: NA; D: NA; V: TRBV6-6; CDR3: CASSSQGHEEATEAFF; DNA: TGTGCCAGCAGCTCGCAGGGGCATGAAGAGGCGACTGAAGCTTTCTTT
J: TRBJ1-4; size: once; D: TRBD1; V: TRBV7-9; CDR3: CASSGSRTGWEKLFF; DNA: TGTGCCAGCAGCGGTTCAAGGACAGGGTGGGAAAAACTGTTTTTT
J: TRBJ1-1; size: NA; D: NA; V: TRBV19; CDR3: CASTLGTMMMNTEAFF; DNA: TGTGCCAGTACACTCGGGACAATGATGATGAACACTGAAGCTTTCTTT
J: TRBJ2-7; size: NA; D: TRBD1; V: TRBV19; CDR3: CASSTGDSLSYEQYF; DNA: TGTGCCAGTAGTACCGGGGACAGTCTGTCGTACGAGCAGTACTTC
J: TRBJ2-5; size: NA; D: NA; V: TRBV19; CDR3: CASSRGLKQETQYF; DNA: TGTGCCAGTAGTAGAGGACTGAAACAAGAGACCCAGTACTTC
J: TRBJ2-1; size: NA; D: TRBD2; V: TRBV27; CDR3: CASSLIAGVGEQFF; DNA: TGTGCCAGCAGTTTGATAGCGGGAGTTGGCGAGCAGTTCTTC
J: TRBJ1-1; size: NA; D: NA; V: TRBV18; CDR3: CASSPRRDSNTEAFF; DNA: TGTGCCAGCTCACCACGGCGGGACTCAAACACTGAAGCTTTCTTT
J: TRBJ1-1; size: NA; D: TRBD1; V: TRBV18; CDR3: CASSPPGQIEAFF; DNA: TGTGCCAGCTCACCCCCGGGACAGATTGAAGCTTTCTTT
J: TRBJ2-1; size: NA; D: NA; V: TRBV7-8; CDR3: CASSLVEWSSYNEQFF; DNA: TGTGCCAGCAGCTTAGTAGAGTGGAGCTCCTACAATGAGCAGTTCTTC
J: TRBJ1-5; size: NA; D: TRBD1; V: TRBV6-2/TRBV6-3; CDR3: CASSYLVDRGHVGNQPQHF; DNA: TGTGCCAGCAGTTACCTGGTGGACAGGGGGCATGTCGGCAATCAGCCCCAGCATTTT
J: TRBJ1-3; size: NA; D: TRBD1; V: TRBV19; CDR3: CASSEYRGSGNTIYF; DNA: TGTGCCAGTAGTGAATACAGGGGCTCTGGAAACACCATATATTTT
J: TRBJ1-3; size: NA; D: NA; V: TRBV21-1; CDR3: CASSKEPPGQGASSSGNTIYF; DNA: TGTGCCAGCAGCAAAGAGCCTCCGGGACAGGGGGCTTCATCCTCTGGAAACACCATATATTTT
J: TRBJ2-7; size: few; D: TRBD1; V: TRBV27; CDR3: CASSFAGTGPHEQYF; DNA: TGTGCCAGCAGTTTCGCTGGGACAGGGCCCCACGAGCAGTACTTC
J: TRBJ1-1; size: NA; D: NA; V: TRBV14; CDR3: CASSQYHIVNQAFF; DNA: TGTGCCAGCAGCCAGTACCATATAGTCAACCAAGCTTTCTTT
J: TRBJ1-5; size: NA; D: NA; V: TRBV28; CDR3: CASGGSLGSNQPQHF; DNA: TGTGCCAGCGGTGGCAGCCTGGGCTCGAATCAGCCCCAGCATTTT
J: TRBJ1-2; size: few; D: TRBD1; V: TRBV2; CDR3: CASRQGKYGYTF; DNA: TGTGCCAGCCGACAGGGAAAATATGGCTACACCTTC
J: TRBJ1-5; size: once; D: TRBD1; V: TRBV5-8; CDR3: CASSPPGQGIWQPQHF; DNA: TGTGCCAGCAGCCCACCGGGACAGGGGATTTGGCAGCCCCAGCATTTT